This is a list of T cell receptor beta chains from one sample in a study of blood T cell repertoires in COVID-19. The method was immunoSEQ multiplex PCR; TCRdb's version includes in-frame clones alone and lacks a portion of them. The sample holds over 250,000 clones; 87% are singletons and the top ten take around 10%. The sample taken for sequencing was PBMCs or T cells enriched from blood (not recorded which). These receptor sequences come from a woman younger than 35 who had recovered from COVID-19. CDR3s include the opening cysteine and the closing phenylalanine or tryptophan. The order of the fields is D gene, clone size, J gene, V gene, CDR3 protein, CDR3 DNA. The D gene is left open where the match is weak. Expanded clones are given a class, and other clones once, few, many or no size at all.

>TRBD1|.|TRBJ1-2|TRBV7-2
CASRRQGAGYGYTF
TGTGCCAGCAGGCGACAGGGGGCGGGCTATGGCTACACCTTC
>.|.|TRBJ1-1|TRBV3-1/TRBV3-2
CASSQAGAEAFF
TGTGCCAGCAGCCAAGCGGGGGCTGAAGCTTTCTTT
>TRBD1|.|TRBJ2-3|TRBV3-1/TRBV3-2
CASSRAKGTGRDTQYF
TGTGCCAGCAGCCGAGCTAAAGGGACAGGGCGGGATACGCAGTATTTT
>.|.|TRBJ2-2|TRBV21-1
CASSPRDEREAGTGELFF
TGTGCCAGCAGCCCGCGGGATGAGCGGGAGGCCGGCACCGGGGAGCTGTTTTTT
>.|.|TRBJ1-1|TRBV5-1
CASREWYRASTEAFF
TGCGCCAGCAGGGAGTGGTACAGGGCTAGCACTGAAGCTTTCTTT
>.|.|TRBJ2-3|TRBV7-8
CASQTGRSTDTQYF
TGTGCCAGCCAAACCGGGAGAAGCACAGATACGCAGTATTTT
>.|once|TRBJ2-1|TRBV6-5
CASSYNGGTNNEQFF
TGTGCCAGCAGTTATAACGGGGGGACAAACAATGAGCAGTTCTTC
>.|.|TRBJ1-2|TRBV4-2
CASSPTRDKTYGYTF
TGTGCCAGCAGCCCGACCCGGGACAAAACCTATGGCTACACCTTC
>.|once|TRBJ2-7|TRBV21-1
CASPGRDRVVHEQYF
TGTGCCAGCCCCGGTCGGGACAGGGTTGTCCACGAGCAGTACTTC
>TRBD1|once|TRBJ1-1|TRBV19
CASNPGQGARLSGAFF
TGTGCCAGTAACCCGGGACAGGGGGCGCGTCTATCCGGGGCTTTCTTT
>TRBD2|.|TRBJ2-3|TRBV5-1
CASGTGGLGDTQYF
TGCGCCAGCGGAACGGGGGGGCTGGGAGATACGCAGTATTTT
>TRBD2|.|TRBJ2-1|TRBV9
CATKATSDSSYNEQFF
TGTGCCACCAAAGCCACTAGCGATAGCTCCTACAATGAGCAGTTCTTC
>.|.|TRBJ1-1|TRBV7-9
CASSLVGRRLMGTEAFF
TGTGCCAGCAGCTTAGTGGGGCGAAGACTTATGGGCACTGAAGCTTTCTTT
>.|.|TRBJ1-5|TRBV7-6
CASSLLSGDNQPQHF
TGTGCCAGCAGCTTACTATCCGGGGACAATCAGCCCCAGCATTTT
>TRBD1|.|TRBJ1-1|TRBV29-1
CSADRGGRDTEAFF
TGCAGCGCCGACAGGGGAGGAAGGGACACTGAAGCTTTCTTT
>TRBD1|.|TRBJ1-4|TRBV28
CASSFSGGGGEKLFF
TGTGCCAGCAGTTTTTCAGGGGGCGGCGGTGAAAAACTGTTTTTT
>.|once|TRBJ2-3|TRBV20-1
CSALGGDTQYF
TGCAGTGCCCTTGGCGGAGATACGCAGTATTTT
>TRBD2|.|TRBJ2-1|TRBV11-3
CASSKLAGGMNEQFF
TGTGCCAGCAGTAAACTAGCGGGAGGCATGAATGAGCAGTTCTTC
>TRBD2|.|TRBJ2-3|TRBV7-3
CASSLTSGTDTQYF
TGTGCCAGCAGCTTGACTAGCGGCACAGATACGCAGTATTTT
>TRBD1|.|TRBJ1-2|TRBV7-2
CASSLGTGDYYGYTF
TGTGCCAGCAGCTTAGGGACAGGAGACTACTATGGCTACACCTTC
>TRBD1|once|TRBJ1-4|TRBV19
CASSTLGQPNEKLFF
TGTGCCAGTAGTACCCTGGGACAGCCTAATGAAAAACTGTTTTTT
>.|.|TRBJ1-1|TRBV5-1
CASSLGLFLGFTNTEAFF
TGCGCCAGCAGCTTGGGTTTATTTCTCGGGTTCACGAACACTGAAGCTTTCTTT
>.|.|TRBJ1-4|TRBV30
CAWSVQGVSKLFF
TGTGCCTGGAGTGTACAGGGCGTGTCGAAACTGTTTTTT
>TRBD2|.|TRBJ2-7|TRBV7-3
CASSLTSGAYEQYF
TGTGCCAGCAGCCTGACTAGCGGGGCCTACGAGCAGTACTTC
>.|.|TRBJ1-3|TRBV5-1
CASSPTEISGNTIYF
TGCGCCAGCAGCCCTACAGAAATCTCTGGAAACACCATATATTTT
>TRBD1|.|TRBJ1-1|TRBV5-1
CASSLNRGIVAFF
TGCGCCAGCAGCTTAAACAGGGGTATAGTCGCTTTCTTT
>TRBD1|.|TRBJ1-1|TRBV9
CASSANHRGNTEAFF
TGTGCCAGCAGCGCGAACCACAGGGGGAACACTGAAGCTTTCTTT
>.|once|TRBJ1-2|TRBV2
CAILRTDYGYTF
TGTGCCATTCTGAGAACAGACTATGGCTACACCTTC
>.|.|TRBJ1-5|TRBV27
CASSLAGNNQPQHF
TGTGCCAGCAGTTTAGCAGGGAACAATCAGCCCCAGCATTTT
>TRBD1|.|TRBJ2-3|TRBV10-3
CAVGTGAADTQYF
TGTGCCGTTGGGACAGGAGCCGCAGATACGCAGTATTTT
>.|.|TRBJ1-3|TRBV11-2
CASTNSIPGNTIYF
TGTGCCAGCACCAACTCAATCCCAGGAAACACCATATATTTT
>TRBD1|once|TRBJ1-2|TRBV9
CASSVDRDRDDYGYTF
TGTGCCAGCAGCGTAGATCGGGACAGGGATGACTATGGCTACACCTTC
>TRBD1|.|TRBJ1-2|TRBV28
CAVLTGRANYGYTF
TGTGCCGTATTGACAGGGAGAGCTAACTATGGCTACACCTTC
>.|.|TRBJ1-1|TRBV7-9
CASSPEGTEAFF
TGTGCCAGCAGCCCCGAGGGCACTGAAGCTTTCTTT
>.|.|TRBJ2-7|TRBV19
CASRSPAAPYEQYF
TGTGCCAGTAGATCCCCAGCGGCCCCCTACGAGCAGTACTTC
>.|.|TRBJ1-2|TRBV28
CASSLHRYGYTF
TGTGCCAGCAGTTTACACAGATATGGCTACACCTTC
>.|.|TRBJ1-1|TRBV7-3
CASSKDGMNTEAFF
TGTGCCAGCAGCAAGGACGGGATGAACACTGAAGCTTTCTTT
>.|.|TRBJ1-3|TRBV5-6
CASSLVDSGNTIYF
TGTGCCAGCAGCTTGGTGGACTCCGGAAACACCATATATTTT
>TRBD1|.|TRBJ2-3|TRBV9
CASSVWTGGADTQYF
TGTGCCAGCAGCGTCTGGACAGGGGGTGCAGATACGCAGTATTTT
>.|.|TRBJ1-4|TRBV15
CATSRGFGEKLFF
TGTGCCACCAGCAGAGGGTTCGGTGAAAAACTGTTTTTT
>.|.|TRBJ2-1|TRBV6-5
CASSRGGGPYNEQFF
TGTGCCAGCAGTAGGGGGGGAGGGCCTTACAATGAGCAGTTCTTC
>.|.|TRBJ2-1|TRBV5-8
CASSLTVSSYNEQFF
TGTGCCAGCAGCTTGACAGTAAGCTCCTACAATGAGCAGTTCTTC